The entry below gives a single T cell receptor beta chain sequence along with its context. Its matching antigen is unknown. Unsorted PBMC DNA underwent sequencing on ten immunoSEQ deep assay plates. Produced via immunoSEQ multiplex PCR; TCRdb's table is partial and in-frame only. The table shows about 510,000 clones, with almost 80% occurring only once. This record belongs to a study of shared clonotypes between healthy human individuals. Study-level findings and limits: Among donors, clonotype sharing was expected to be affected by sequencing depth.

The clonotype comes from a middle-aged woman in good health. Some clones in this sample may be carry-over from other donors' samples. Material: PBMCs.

CDR3 DNA sequence: TGCAGCGCTGGGGTTGGCAATCAGCCCCAGCATTTT. It translates to CSAGVGNQPQHF. This sequence joins TRBV29-1 and TRBJ1-5; D is unclear. Per germline, CDR1 SQVTM and CDR2 ANQGSEA. Trimming took off 7 bases at V and 2 bases at J, with 9 bases between the two ends. The CDR3 totals 12 residues.